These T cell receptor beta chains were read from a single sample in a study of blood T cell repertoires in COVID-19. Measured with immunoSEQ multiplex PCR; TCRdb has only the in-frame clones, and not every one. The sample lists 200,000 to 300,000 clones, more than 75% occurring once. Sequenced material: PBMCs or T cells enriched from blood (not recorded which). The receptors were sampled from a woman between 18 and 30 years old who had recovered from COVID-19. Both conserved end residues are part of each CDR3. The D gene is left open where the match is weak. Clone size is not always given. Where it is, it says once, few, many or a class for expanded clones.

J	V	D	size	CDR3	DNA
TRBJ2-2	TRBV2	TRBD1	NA	CAGDRGQTGELFF	TGTGCCGGAGACAGGGGACAAACCGGGGAGCTGTTTTTT
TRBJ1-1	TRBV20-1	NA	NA	CSASNRARTEAFF	TGCAGTGCTAGTAACAGGGCTCGCACTGAAGCTTTCTTT
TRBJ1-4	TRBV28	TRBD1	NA	CASSLSTGTGGEKLFF	TGTGCCAGCAGTTTATCCACCGGGACAGGGGGCGAGAAACTGTTTTTT
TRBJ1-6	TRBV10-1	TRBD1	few	CASRQGKGYNSPLHF	TGCGCCAGCCGACAGGGTAAGGGATATAATTCACCCCTCCACTTT
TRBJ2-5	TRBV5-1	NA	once	CASSFEGREETQYF	TGCGCCAGCAGCTTCGAGGGTAGGGAAGAGACCCAGTACTTC
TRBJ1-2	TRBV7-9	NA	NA	CASSLTLTANYGYTF	TGTGCCAGCAGCTTAACCTTAACAGCTAACTATGGCTACACCTTC
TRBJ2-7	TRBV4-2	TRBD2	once	CASSPGLAGAYEQYF	TGTGCCAGCAGCCCCGGACTAGCGGGGGCCTACGAGCAGTACTTC
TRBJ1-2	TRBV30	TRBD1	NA	CACQQGANYGYTF	TGTGCCTGCCAACAGGGGGCAAACTATGGCTACACCTTC
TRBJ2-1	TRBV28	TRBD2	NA	CATHRAGLAGEYEQFF	TGTGCCACCCATAGAGCGGGACTAGCGGGAGAATATGAGCAGTTCTTC
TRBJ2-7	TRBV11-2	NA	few	CASSLDMGLAWGEQYF	TGTGCCAGCAGCTTAGATATGGGGCTAGCGTGGGGCGAGCAGTACTTC
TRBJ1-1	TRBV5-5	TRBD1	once	CASRVGQVLNTEAFF	TGTGCCAGCAGAGTAGGACAGGTTTTGAACACTGAAGCTTTCTTT
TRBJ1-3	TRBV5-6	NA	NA	CASSLAGGYSGNTIYF	TGTGCCAGCAGCTTGGCGGGGGGATACTCTGGAAACACCATATATTTT
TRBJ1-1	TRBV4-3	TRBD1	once	CASSLSTGSDTEAFF	TGCGCCAGCAGCCTATCGACAGGGTCAGACACTGAAGCTTTCTTT
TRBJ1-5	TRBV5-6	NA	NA	CASSFRQLNNQPQHF	TGTGCCAGCAGCTTCCGACAGTTGAACAATCAGCCCCAGCATTTT
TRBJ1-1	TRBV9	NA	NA	CASSPYEAEAFF	TGTGCCAGCAGCCCCTATGAAGCTGAAGCTTTCTTT
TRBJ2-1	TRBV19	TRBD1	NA	CASKEGRGTGGLGEQFF	TGTGCCAGTAAAGAAGGGCGAGGGACAGGAGGTTTGGGTGAGCAGTTCTTC
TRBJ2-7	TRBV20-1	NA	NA	CSAGDFEQYF	TGCAGTGCCGGGGACTTTGAGCAGTACTTC
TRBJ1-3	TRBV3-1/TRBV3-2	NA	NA	CASSQAPTGMPGNTIYF	TGTGCCAGCAGCCAAGCCCCTACGGGGATGCCTGGAAACACCATATATTTT
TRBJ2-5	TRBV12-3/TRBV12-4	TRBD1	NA	CASSITGVETQYF	TGTGCCAGCAGCATCACAGGGGTAGAGACCCAGTACTTC
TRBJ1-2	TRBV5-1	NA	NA	CASSLAVGGQRLYGYTF	TGCGCCAGCAGCTTGGCAGTTGGCGGGCAGCGCCTCTATGGCTACACCTTC
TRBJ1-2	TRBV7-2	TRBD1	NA	CASSLVGQHYGYTF	TGTGCCAGCAGCTTAGTGGGACAGCACTATGGCTACACCTTC
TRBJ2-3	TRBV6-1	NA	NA	CASSDGGGATDTQYF	TGTGCCAGCAGTGACGGAGGGGGGGCCACAGATACGCAGTATTTT
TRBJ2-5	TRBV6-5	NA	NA	CASNGAFREGETQYF	TGTGCCAGCAATGGGGCTTTCCGAGAAGGAGAGACCCAGTACTTC
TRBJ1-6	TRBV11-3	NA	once	CASSLLSFNSPLHF	TGTGCCAGCAGCTTATTATCTTTTAATTCACCCCTCCACTTT
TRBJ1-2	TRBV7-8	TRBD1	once	CASSFGTGGYENYGYTF	TGTGCCAGCAGCTTTGGGACAGGGGGTTATGAGAACTATGGCTACACCTTC
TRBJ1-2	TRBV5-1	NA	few	CASSLTANYGYTF	TGCGCCAGCAGCTTGACAGCTAACTATGGCTACACCTTC
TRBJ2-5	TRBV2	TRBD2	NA	CASGGDGETQYF	TGTGCCAGCGGGGGGGACGGGGAGACCCAGTACTTC
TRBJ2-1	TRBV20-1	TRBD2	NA	CSASISGGISYNEQFF	TGCAGTGCTAGTATTAGCGGGGGGATCTCCTACAATGAGCAGTTCTTC
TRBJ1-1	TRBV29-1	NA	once	CSVEFGGTEAFF	TGCAGCGTTGAATTCGGCGGCACTGAAGCTTTCTTT
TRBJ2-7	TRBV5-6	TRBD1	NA	CASSFGTGARREYEQYF	TGTGCCAGCAGCTTCGGGACAGGGGCTCGGCGGGAATACGAGCAGTACTTC
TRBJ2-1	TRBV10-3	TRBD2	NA	CAISVTRLAGGPSDEQFF	TGTGCCATCAGTGTTACGAGACTAGCGGGGGGGCCTTCCGATGAGCAGTTCTTC
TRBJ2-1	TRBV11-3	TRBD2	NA	CASSLGRNRYNEQFF	TGTGCCAGCAGCCTCGGGAGGAATCGCTACAATGAGCAGTTCTTC
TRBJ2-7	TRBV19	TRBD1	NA	CASSSISGTASSYEQYF	TGTGCCAGTAGTTCCATCTCCGGGACAGCTAGCTCCTACGAGCAGTACTTC
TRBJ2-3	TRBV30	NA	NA	CAWSRRGFSTDTQYF	TGTGCCTGGAGTCGTCGAGGGTTCAGCACAGATACGCAGTATTTT
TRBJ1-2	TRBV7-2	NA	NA	CASSLEFISGRGGYTF	TGTGCCAGCAGCTTAGAATTTATCTCCGGGAGGGGAGGCTACACCTTC
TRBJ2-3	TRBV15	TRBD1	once	CATRRTPGQGITDTQYF	TGTGCCACCAGGAGAACTCCGGGACAGGGAATCACAGATACGCAGTATTTT
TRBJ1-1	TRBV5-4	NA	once	CASSSQSEAFF	TGTGCCAGCAGCTCACAGAGTGAAGCTTTCTTT
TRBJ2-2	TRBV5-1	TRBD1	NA	CASSLGDRGFGELFF	TGCGCCAGCAGCTTGGGGGACAGGGGATTCGGGGAGCTGTTTTTT
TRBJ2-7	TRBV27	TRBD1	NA	CASSLSISTGVMFYEQYF	TGTGCCAGCAGTTTATCGATATCAACAGGGGTTATGTTTTACGAGCAGTACTTC
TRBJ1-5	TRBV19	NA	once	CASSPPGEYYSNQPQHF	TGTGCCAGTAGTCCCCCAGGGGAATATTATAGCAATCAGCCCCAGCATTTT
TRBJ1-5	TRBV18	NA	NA	CASSQGYSNQPQHF	TGTGCCAGCTCACAGGGGTATAGCAATCAGCCCCAGCATTTT
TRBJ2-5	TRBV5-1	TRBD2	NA	CASSSWGLAGPLQETQYF	TGCGCCAGCAGCTCCTGGGGACTAGCGGGACCTCTCCAAGAGACCCAGTACTTC
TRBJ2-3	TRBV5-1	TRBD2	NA	CASSLVSAGGTDTQYF	TGCGCCAGCAGCTTGGTGTCGGCGGGGGGCACAGATACGCAGTATTTT
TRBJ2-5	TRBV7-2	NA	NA	CASSPQTGSQETQYF	TGTGCCAGCAGCCCCCAGACGGGGTCCCAAGAGACCCAGTACTTC
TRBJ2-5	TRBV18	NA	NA	CASSPVGETQYF	TGTGCCAGCTCACCGGTCGGAGAGACCCAGTACTTC
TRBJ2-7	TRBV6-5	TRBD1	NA	CASRTGTAYEQYF	TGTGCCAGCCGAACCGGGACAGCATACGAGCAGTACTTC
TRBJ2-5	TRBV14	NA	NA	CASSQPRGPLETQYF	TGTGCCAGCAGCCAACCCAGGGGACCCTTAGAGACCCAGTACTTC
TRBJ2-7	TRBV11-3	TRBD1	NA	CASSRLPTDRGPDF	TGTGCCAGCAGCCGACTCCCCACAGACAGGGGGCCGGACTTC
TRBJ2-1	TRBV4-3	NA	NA	CASSQDLSRGTYNEQFF	TGCGCCAGCAGCCAAGATCTGTCGCGGGGGACATACAATGAGCAGTTCTTC
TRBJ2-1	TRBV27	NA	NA	CASSSLGLVSYNEQFF	TGTGCCAGCAGTTCCCTGGGACTCGTGTCCTACAATGAGCAGTTCTTC
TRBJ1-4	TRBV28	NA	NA	CATGSGTTNEKLFF	TGTGCCACCGGATCAGGGACAACTAATGAAAAACTGTTTTTT
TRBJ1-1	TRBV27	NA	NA	CASRVGVNTEAFF	TGTGCCAGCAGGGTAGGAGTGAACACTGAAGCTTTCTTT
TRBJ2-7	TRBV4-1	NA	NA	CASSQGQAYEQYF	TGCGCCAGCAGCCAAGGACAGGCCTACGAGCAGTACTTC
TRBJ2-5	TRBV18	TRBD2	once	CASSLTGGSLETQYF	TGTGCCAGCTCACTAACCGGCGGGAGTTTGGAGACCCAGTACTTC
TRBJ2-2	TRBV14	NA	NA	CASSQALSRTGELFF	TGTGCCAGCAGCCAAGCTCTAAGCCGAACCGGGGAGCTGTTTTTT